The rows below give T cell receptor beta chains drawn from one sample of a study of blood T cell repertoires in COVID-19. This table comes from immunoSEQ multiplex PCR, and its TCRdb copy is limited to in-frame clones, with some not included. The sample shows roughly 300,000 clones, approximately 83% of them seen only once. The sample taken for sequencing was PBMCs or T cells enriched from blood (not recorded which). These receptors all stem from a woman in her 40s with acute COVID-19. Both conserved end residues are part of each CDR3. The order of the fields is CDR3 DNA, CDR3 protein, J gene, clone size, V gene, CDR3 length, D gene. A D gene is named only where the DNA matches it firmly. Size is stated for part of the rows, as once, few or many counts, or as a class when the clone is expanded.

DNA: TGTGCCAGCAGTTACGGTAGAAGTGAGAGTAATCAGCCCCAGCATTTT
CDR3: CASSYGRSESNQPQHF
J: TRBJ1-5
size: NA
V: TRBV6-6
length: 16
D: NA

DNA: TGTGCCAGCAGTGTCATCCGCGTTAATGAAAAACTGTTTTTT
CDR3: CASSVIRVNEKLFF
J: TRBJ1-4
size: NA
V: TRBV2
length: 14
D: NA

DNA: TGTGCCAGCTCACCATACGGGGATGAGCAGTTCTTC
CDR3: CASSPYGDEQFF
J: TRBJ2-1
size: NA
V: TRBV18
length: 12
D: NA

DNA: TGTGCCAGCTCACCACGCCACCGGGACAGACTATCCACAGATACGCAGTATTTT
CDR3: CASSPRHRDRLSTDTQYF
J: TRBJ2-3
size: NA
V: TRBV18
length: 18
D: TRBD1

DNA: TGTGCCAGCAGCCAAGGAGGGGGACGGGTCCACGAGCAGTACTTC
CDR3: CASSQGGGRVHEQYF
J: TRBJ2-7
size: NA
V: TRBV14
length: 15
D: NA

DNA: TGTGCCAGCAGCCCGAAAGGGACTAGAGACAATGAGCAGTTCTTC
CDR3: CASSPKGTRDNEQFF
J: TRBJ2-1
size: NA
V: TRBV7-9
length: 15
D: TRBD2

DNA: TGCGCCAGCAGCGTCGGGACTAGCGCAACAGATACGCAGTATTTT
CDR3: CASSVGTSATDTQYF
J: TRBJ2-3
size: NA
V: TRBV5-1
length: 15
D: TRBD2

DNA: TGTGCCAGCAGCTTAGCGGGCCCCAGGAATGAAAAACTGTTTTTT
CDR3: CASSLAGPRNEKLFF
J: TRBJ1-4
size: NA
V: TRBV7-6
length: 15
D: NA

DNA: TGCGCCAGCAGCTTGGCCAGGGATTCTGGAAACACCATATATTTT
CDR3: CASSLARDSGNTIYF
J: TRBJ1-3
size: NA
V: TRBV5-1
length: 15
D: NA

DNA: TGTGCCAGCAGCAAGATAGCGGGAGGGACTGAGCAGTTCTTC
CDR3: CASSKIAGGTEQFF
J: TRBJ2-1
size: NA
V: TRBV28
length: 14
D: TRBD2

DNA: TGTGCCAGCAGTTATTCCGGGACAGTTCCCACAGATACGCAGTATTTT
CDR3: CASSYSGTVPTDTQYF
J: TRBJ2-3
size: NA
V: TRBV7-2
length: 16
D: TRBD1

DNA: TGTGCCAGCAGCTCTAGACAGGGGGTGAGCTATGGCTACACCTTC
CDR3: CASSSRQGVSYGYTF
J: TRBJ1-2
size: NA
V: TRBV6-5
length: 15
D: TRBD1

DNA: TGTGCCAGCAGTTTCTTGCGGCGGGGCGGCGAGGACAATGAGCAGTTCTTC
CDR3: CASSFLRRGGEDNEQFF
J: TRBJ2-1
size: NA
V: TRBV27
length: 17
D: NA

DNA: TGTGCCAGCAGGGAGGACCACTATAATTCACCCCTCCACTTT
CDR3: CASREDHYNSPLHF
J: TRBJ1-6
size: NA
V: TRBV6-5
length: 14
D: NA

DNA: TGCAGCGTTGGCCTAGCCTACGAGCAGTACTTC
CDR3: CSVGLAYEQYF
J: TRBJ2-7
size: NA
V: TRBV29-1
length: 11
D: NA

DNA: TGCAGTGCTATGAGGAACACTGAAGCTTTCTTT
CDR3: CSAMRNTEAFF
J: TRBJ1-1
size: NA
V: TRBV20-1
length: 11
D: NA

DNA: TGTGCCAGCAGCTTGGACAACTTGCTATACACTGAAGCTTTCTTT
CDR3: CASSLDNLLYTEAFF
J: TRBJ1-1
size: few
V: TRBV7-9
length: 15
D: NA

DNA: TGTGCCAGTACTTCACAGGGGGCGAGGCAGCCCCAGCATTTT
CDR3: CASTSQGARQPQHF
J: TRBJ1-5
size: NA
V: TRBV19
length: 14
D: TRBD1

DNA: TGTGCCACCCGCAGCAGGGTAAGGATCCACGAGCAGTACTTC
CDR3: CATRSRVRIHEQYF
J: TRBJ2-7
size: few
V: TRBV24-1
length: 14
D: NA

DNA: TGTGCCAGCAGTTTAATACCGAGACAGGGCAACGAGCAGTACTTC
CDR3: CASSLIPRQGNEQYF
J: TRBJ2-7
size: few
V: TRBV27
length: 15
D: TRBD1

DNA: TGCGCCAGCAGCTTAGGACAGGGCAGCACCTACGAGCAGTACTTC
CDR3: CASSLGQGSTYEQYF
J: TRBJ2-7
size: NA
V: TRBV5-1
length: 15
D: TRBD1

DNA: TGTGCCAGTACGTTCAGCGGGGGGGCAAAAGATACGCAGTATTTT
CDR3: CASTFSGGAKDTQYF
J: TRBJ2-3
size: once
V: TRBV19
length: 15
D: TRBD2

DNA: TGTGCCAGCAGCTCGAGGACGGGAGATGGCTACACCTTC
CDR3: CASSSRTGDGYTF
J: TRBJ1-2
size: NA
V: TRBV14
length: 13
D: NA

DNA: TGCAGTGTCGTTGGACATCAATCGCAGTATTTT
CDR3: CSVVGHQSQYF
J: TRBJ2-3
size: NA
V: TRBV20-1
length: 11
D: NA

DNA: TGTGCCAGCAGCCCGGGAGGGGGTCGGGGGGGCAATCAGCCCCAGCATTTT
CDR3: CASSPGGGRGGNQPQHF
J: TRBJ1-5
size: NA
V: TRBV13
length: 17
D: NA

DNA: TGTGCCAGCAGCCCATACCCTGGACAGGGTGACCCCTACGAGCAGTACTTC
CDR3: CASSPYPGQGDPYEQYF
J: TRBJ2-7
size: once
V: TRBV7-2
length: 17
D: TRBD1

DNA: TGTGCCAGCGGTTACAGATATAACTATGGCTACACCTTC
CDR3: CASGYRYNYGYTF
J: TRBJ1-2
size: NA
V: TRBV2
length: 13
D: NA

DNA: TGCGCCAGCAGCCAACTAAACCCCTCGGTGGGGAGGATCAGCGGGGAGCAGTTCTTC
CDR3: CASSQLNPSVGRISGEQFF
J: TRBJ2-1
size: NA
V: TRBV4-3
length: 19
D: NA

DNA: TGTGCCAGCAGTCTTCTAGCGAAAGACCTCCGACGGGGGCAGTATTTT
CDR3: CASSLLAKDLRRGQYF
J: TRBJ2-3
size: NA
V: TRBV6-2/TRBV6-3
length: 16
D: NA

DNA: TGCAGCGTTGAACTGCGGGGACAGGGGGCGGCACACACCTTC
CDR3: CSVELRGQGAAHTF
J: TRBJ1-2
size: NA
V: TRBV29-1
length: 14
D: TRBD1

DNA: TGCAGTGCTAGTGCCAGACAGCCCTTCTATGGCTACACCTTC
CDR3: CSASARQPFYGYTF
J: TRBJ1-2
size: NA
V: TRBV20-1
length: 14
D: NA

DNA: TGTGCCAGCAGTAACCTCAGGGGTTCTTGGACTGAAGCTTTCTTT
CDR3: CASSNLRGSWTEAFF
J: TRBJ1-1
size: NA
V: TRBV6-5
length: 15
D: NA

DNA: TGCGCCAGCAGCGACCAACTTGCGGACTTCTCCTATAATTCACCCCTCCACTTT
CDR3: CASSDQLADFSYNSPLHF
J: TRBJ1-6
size: NA
V: TRBV5-1
length: 18
D: NA

DNA: TGTGCCAGCAGTTTAATCCTAGCGAGCACAGATACGCAGTATTTT
CDR3: CASSLILASTDTQYF
J: TRBJ2-3
size: NA
V: TRBV27
length: 15
D: NA

DNA: TGTGCCAGCAGTGAGAGGTCAGATACGCAGTATTTT
CDR3: CASSERSDTQYF
J: TRBJ2-3
size: NA
V: TRBV2
length: 12
D: NA

DNA: TGTGCCAGCAGCCCCGGGACAGGGGGAGCTGGAAACACCATATATTTT
CDR3: CASSPGTGGAGNTIYF
J: TRBJ1-3
size: NA
V: TRBV4-2
length: 16
D: TRBD1

DNA: TGTGCCAGCTCACCACTTGGGACAGGGGGCATAGATACGCAGTATTTT
CDR3: CASSPLGTGGIDTQYF
J: TRBJ2-3
size: NA
V: TRBV18
length: 16
D: TRBD1

DNA: TGTGCCAGCAGTGCTTCTACTAACACCGGGGAGCTGTTTTTT
CDR3: CASSASTNTGELFF
J: TRBJ2-2
size: NA
V: TRBV6-4
length: 14
D: NA

DNA: TGTGCCAGCAGTTACCCTACGGGCAATCAGCCCCAGCATTTT
CDR3: CASSYPTGNQPQHF
J: TRBJ1-5
size: NA
V: TRBV6-2/TRBV6-3
length: 14
D: NA

DNA: TGCGCCAGCAGCGAGGTAGGATCAAACACTGAAGCTTTCTTT
CDR3: CASSEVGSNTEAFF
J: TRBJ1-1
size: NA
V: TRBV5-1
length: 14
D: NA

DNA: TGCGCCAGCAGCTTGCCCTTATCTAACTATGGCTACACCTTC
CDR3: CASSLPLSNYGYTF
J: TRBJ1-2
size: NA
V: TRBV5-1
length: 14
D: NA

DNA: TGTGCCAGCAGTTTGAGGCAGGGGAAGTATGGCTACACCTTC
CDR3: CASSLRQGKYGYTF
J: TRBJ1-2
size: NA
V: TRBV28
length: 14
D: NA

DNA: TGTGCCACTAGCGGGGGAGCCTACGAGCAGTACTTC
CDR3: CATSGGAYEQYF
J: TRBJ2-7
size: NA
V: TRBV19
length: 12
D: TRBD2

DNA: TGCGCCAGCACCCCTCAGGGGGCCCATGGCTACACCTTC
CDR3: CASTPQGAHGYTF
J: TRBJ1-2
size: NA
V: TRBV5-1
length: 13
D: TRBD1

DNA: TGTGCCAGCAGTAAAAGCCGCGGGGCGGGGAACACTGAAGCTTTCTTT
CDR3: CASSKSRGAGNTEAFF
J: TRBJ1-1
size: NA
V: TRBV6-2/TRBV6-3
length: 16
D: NA

DNA: TGTGCCAGCAGCTTAATGGCGGGCCCTTACGAGCAGTACTTC
CDR3: CASSLMAGPYEQYF
J: TRBJ2-7
size: NA
V: TRBV7-2
length: 14
D: NA

DNA: TGTGCCAGTAGAGGACAGGGGGTTTTATCTGGAAACACCATATATTTT
CDR3: CASRGQGVLSGNTIYF
J: TRBJ1-3
size: once
V: TRBV19
length: 16
D: TRBD1

DNA: TGTGCCAGCAGCCAAGATAAACCTGGGACAGACCTGAATGCTTTCTTT
CDR3: CASSQDKPGTDLNAFF
J: TRBJ1-1
size: once
V: TRBV4-2
length: 16
D: TRBD1

DNA: TGCGCCAGCAGCCAATGGGGGACAGTTGAAAAACTGTTTTTT
CDR3: CASSQWGTVEKLFF
J: TRBJ1-4
size: NA
V: TRBV4-1
length: 14
D: TRBD1

DNA: TGTGCCAGCAGCCCCCAACCCTACACAGATACGCAGTATTTT
CDR3: CASSPQPYTDTQYF
J: TRBJ2-3
size: NA
V: TRBV7-2
length: 14
D: NA

DNA: TGTGCCAGCAGCTTATTTCCAGACACTGAAGCTTTCTTT
CDR3: CASSLFPDTEAFF
J: TRBJ1-1
size: NA
V: TRBV5-4
length: 13
D: NA

DNA: TGTGCCAGTAGTATATCGGGGACTAGCGTCTTGGATGAGCAGTTCTTC
CDR3: CASSISGTSVLDEQFF
J: TRBJ2-1
size: few
V: TRBV19
length: 16
D: TRBD2

DNA: TGTGCCACCAGTGAGTCAGGGGTCCCTAGCAATCAGCCCCAGCATTTT
CDR3: CATSESGVPSNQPQHF
J: TRBJ1-5
size: NA
V: TRBV24-1
length: 16
D: NA

DNA: TGTGCCAGCAGCTTAGGAAGTTCGGGAGGGGAGACCCAGTACTTC
CDR3: CASSLGSSGGETQYF
J: TRBJ2-5
size: NA
V: TRBV11-1
length: 15
D: TRBD2

DNA: TGTGCCAGTAGTATATTAACGGGCAGGGAAAACTATGGCTACACCTTC
CDR3: CASSILTGRENYGYTF
J: TRBJ1-2
size: NA
V: TRBV19
length: 16
D: NA

DNA: TGTGCCAGCAGCCAAGAGACAGGCCACGAGACCCAGTACTTC
CDR3: CASSQETGHETQYF
J: TRBJ2-5
size: NA
V: TRBV11-2
length: 14
D: NA

DNA: TGCGCCAGCAGCCAAGATGTGAACAACAATAATTCACCCCTCCACTTT
CDR3: CASSQDVNNNNSPLHF
J: TRBJ1-6
size: NA
V: TRBV4-3
length: 16
D: NA